These 7 T cell receptor beta chains were all obtained from the same sample, sequenced in a study of shared clonotypes between healthy human individuals. Some clones are missing from TCRdb's copy, which holds only in-frame ones; the method was immunoSEQ multiplex PCR. This table holds millions of clones, around 90% found once. The sample taken for sequencing was naive CD4+ T cells sorted from blood. Noted subset: CD45RA+ positively selected. The source of these receptors is a man aged 18 to 29 in good health.

Turning to this clone: The sample holds other DNA sequences that translate to the same CDR3. The CDR3 region is CASRRGGGYNEQFF. DNA for the CDR3: TGTGCCTCGAGACGGGGAGGAGGCTACAATGAGCAGTTCTTC. The chain recombines TRBV7-2 with TRBJ2-1; D is perhaps TRBD2 (6 bases). Deletions cut 11 bases from V and 3 bases from J, with 17 bases between. The germline V gene encodes CDR1 SGHTA and CDR2 FQGNSA. This CDR3 is 14 amino acids long.

Note on this clone: Within the sample, other DNA sequences also encode this same CDR3. V gene TRBV19 combines with J gene TRBJ1-5; D not resolved. The CDR3 contains 13 residues. Trimming took 4 bases from V and 4 from J, leaving 8 bases between them. CDR1 and CDR2 from the germline V gene are LNHDA and SQIVND (reference sequence). The CDR3 nucleotides read TGTGCCAGTAGTACGGACGGAAATCAGCCCCAGCATTTT. Amino acid sequence: CASSTDGNQPQHF.

The chain links TRBV21-1 to TRBJ2-4; TRBD2, as called in the table, went unchecked against the DNA. TRBV21-1 counts as a pseudogene. This CDR3 region has 16 residues. The CDR3 bases are TGTGCCAGCAGCGTCGGTTGGAGATGCGAGGAAAACATTCAGTACTTC. Translated, it gives CASSVGWRCEENIQYF.

V usage is TRBV6-5 and J usage is TRBJ2-7; weak D call: TRBD1 (6 bases). CDR1 and CDR2 (germline): MNHEY, SVGAGI. CDR3 length: 14 residues. V lost 2 bases, J lost 6 bases, and 14 bases lay in between. The CDR3, as DNA: TGTGCCAGCAGTTACCGGCCCTGGGGGCCCGAGCAGTACTTC. This translates into CASSYRPWGPEQYF.

The V and J genes are TRBV25-1 and TRBJ1-4; D unclear. The germline V and J ends were trimmed by 7 bases and 4 bases, with 10 bases remaining between them. Germline V gene sequence: CDR1 MGHDK, CDR2 SYGVNS. The CDR3 has 13 amino acids. The CDR3 DNA reads as TGTGCCAGCACGAACAGCTTTAATGAAAAACTGTTTTTT. Translating it yields CASTNSFNEKLFF.

CDR3 coding DNA: TGTGCCAGCAGCTTGTCCGGGGGGTATGGCTACACCTTC. Protein sequence: CASSLSGGYGYTF. The genes are TRBV7-2 and TRBJ1-2, with a tentative D call TRBD1 (5 bases). This CDR3 is built from 13 residues. Trimming removed 3 bases at V and 5 bases at J, with 10 bases between. Germline CDR1 is SGHTA and CDR2 is FQGNSA. The whole variable domain, remainder taken from reference TRBV7-2 and TRBJ1-2, is GAGVSQSPSNKVTEKGKDVELRCDPISGHTALYWYRQSLGQGLEFLIYFQGNSAPDKSGLPSDRFSAERTGGSVSTLTIQRTQQEDSAVYLCASSLSGGYGYTFGSGTRLTVV.

The chain links TRBV6-4 to TRBJ1-1; D is unclear. The CDR3 has 13 amino acids. V was cut by 6 bases and J by 1 base, with 9 bases left in between. CDR1 is MRHNA, CDR2 SNTAGT, per germline. The chain's CDR3 is CASSVTWNTEAFF. CDR3 DNA sequence: TGTGCCAGCAGCGTCACATGGAACACTGAAGCTTTCTTT.